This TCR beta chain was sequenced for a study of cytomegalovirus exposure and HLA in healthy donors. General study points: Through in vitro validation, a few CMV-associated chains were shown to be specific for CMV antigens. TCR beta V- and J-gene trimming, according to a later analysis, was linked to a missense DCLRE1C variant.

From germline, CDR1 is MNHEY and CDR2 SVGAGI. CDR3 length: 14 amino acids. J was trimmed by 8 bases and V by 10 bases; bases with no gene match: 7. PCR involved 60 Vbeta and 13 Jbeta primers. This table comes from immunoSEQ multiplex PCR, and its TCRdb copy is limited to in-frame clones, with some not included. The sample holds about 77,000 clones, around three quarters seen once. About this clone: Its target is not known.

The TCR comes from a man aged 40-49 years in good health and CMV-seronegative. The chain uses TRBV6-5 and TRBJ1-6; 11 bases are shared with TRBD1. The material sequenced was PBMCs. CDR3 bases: TGTGCCACCTCTCGGGGACAGGGGGATTCACCCCTCCACTTT. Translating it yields CATSRGQGDSPLHF.